These T cell receptor beta chains were read from a single sample in a study of CD8 T cells in Susac syndrome. TCRdb fed the immunoSEQ multiplex PCR reads into MiXCR, producing one record per CDR3 protein. Of approximately 130,000 distinct CDR3 sequences listed, 94% are singletons. What was sequenced was CD4+ T cells from PBMCs. The receptors derive from a human donor in good health. CDR3s include the opening cysteine and the closing phenylalanine or tryptophan. The D gene is left open where the match is weak. Clone size is stated in some rows and not others, as once, few, many or a class when expanded.

size | J | V | D | CDR3 | DNA
. | TRBJ2-1 | TRBV7-2 | . | CASSSDPGSYNEQFF | TGTGCCAGCAGCTCCGATCCGGGAAGTTACAATGAGCAGTTCTTC
. | TRBJ1-5 | TRBV12-3/TRBV12-4 | TRBD1 | CASRGQRPNQPQHF | TGTGCCAGCAGGGGACAGAGACCAAATCAGCCCCAGCATTTT
. | TRBJ2-7 | TRBV30 | TRBD1 | CAWSLTGGPSSYEQYF | TGTGCCTGGAGTCTTACAGGGGGTCCTAGCTCCTACGAGCAGTACTTC
. | TRBJ2-7 | TRBV19 | TRBD2 | CASSNQRGVYEQYF | TGTGCCAGTAGTAACCAGCGGGGCGTCTACGAGCAGTACTTC
. | TRBJ1-2 | TRBV5-1 | . | CASSPEGSGYTF | TGCGCCAGCAGTCCTGAAGGGTCTGGCTACACCTTC
. | TRBJ2-1 | TRBV27 | TRBD2 | CASSTLLAGGFNEQFF | TGTGCCAGCAGTACCTTACTAGCGGGAGGGTTCAATGAGCAGTTCTTC
. | TRBJ2-1 | TRBV24-1 | . | CATSDPRGVSYNEQFF | TGTGCCACCAGTGACCCTAGGGGGGTCTCCTACAATGAGCAGTTCTTC
. | TRBJ2-1 | TRBV19 | TRBD2 | CASSAAGTSGGGEQFF | TGTGCCAGTAGTGCGGCCGGGACTAGTGGGGGGGGTGAGCAGTTCTTC
. | TRBJ2-7 | TRBV4-2 | . | CASSPPGNTYEQYF | TGTGCCAGCAGCCCGCCAGGGAACACCTACGAGCAGTACTTC
. | TRBJ2-7 | TRBV5-4 | . | CASSLDVGPYEQYF | TGTGCCAGCAGCTTGGATGTCGGGCCCTACGAGCAGTACTTC
. | TRBJ2-1 | TRBV20-1 | . | CSARGGSYNEQFF | TGCAGTGCTCGGGGTGGATCCTACAATGAGCAGTTCTTC
. | TRBJ2-5 | TRBV4-1 | . | CASSQGHSSETQYF | TGCGCCAGCAGCCAAGGTCATAGTAGCGAGACCCAGTACTTC
. | TRBJ1-5 | TRBV5-1 | . | CASSLTGRDQPQHF | TGCGCCAGCAGCTTGACAGGGAGAGATCAGCCCCAGCATTTT
. | TRBJ2-6 | TRBV5-1 | . | CASSQGDGGANVLTF | TGCGCCAGCAGCCAGGGCGACGGTGGGGCCAACGTCCTGACTTTC
. | TRBJ2-1 | TRBV28 | TRBD2 | CASRDVAGRPSYNEQFF | TGTGCCAGCAGGGATGTAGCGGGCCGACCTTCCTACAATGAGCAGTTCTTC
. | TRBJ2-1 | TRBV9 | . | CASSVGSEARNEQFF | TGTGCCAGCAGCGTAGGGTCGGAAGCTCGCAATGAGCAGTTCTTC
. | TRBJ2-1 | TRBV18 | . | CASSPTLSSYNEQFF | TGTGCCAGCTCACCCACACTGAGCTCCTACAATGAGCAGTTCTTC
. | TRBJ1-2 | TRBV25-1 | TRBD1 | CASSDLDRKRYTF | TGTGCCAGCAGTGACCTGGACAGGAAGAGATACACCTTC
. | TRBJ2-3 | TRBV4-2 | TRBD2 | CASRGLDGDTQYF | TGTGCCAGCAGGGGACTAGATGGAGATACGCAGTATTTT
. | TRBJ2-4 | TRBV2 | TRBD2 | CAGSSGSEDNIQYF | TGTGCCGGTTCTAGCGGGAGTGAGGATAACATTCAGTACTTC
. | TRBJ2-6 | TRBV30 | . | CAWSYGAGANVLTF | TGTGCCTGGAGTTATGGGGCTGGGGCCAACGTCCTGACTTTC
. | TRBJ1-1 | TRBV6-5 | . | CASSYSIGGGGTEAFF | TGTGCCAGCAGTTACTCGATAGGCGGGGGAGGAACTGAAGCTTTCTTT
. | TRBJ1-5 | TRBV7-2 | TRBD1 | CASSSGQLHQPQHF | TGTGCCAGCAGCTCGGGACAGTTGCATCAGCCCCAGCATTTT
. | TRBJ2-3 | TRBV3-1 | . | CASSQDGSTDTQYF | TGTGCCAGCAGCCAAGATGGGAGCACAGATACGCAGTATTTT
. | TRBJ2-3 | TRBV6-5 | . | CASSQGTIMDTQYF | TGTGCCAGCAGCCAAGGGACCATCATGGATACGCAGTATTTT
. | TRBJ1-6 | TRBV20-1 | . | CSARDGQRSSYNSPLHF | TGCAGTGCTAGAGATGGGCAGAGGAGCTCCTATAATTCACCCCTCCACTTT
. | TRBJ2-1 | TRBV7-8 | TRBD2 | CASSLGREQFF | TGTGCCAGCAGCCTCGGGAGGGAGCAGTTCTTC
. | TRBJ2-3 | TRBV29-1 | TRBD2 | CSVETRLVAGGLGDTQYF | TGCAGCGTTGAAACCCGATTAGTTGCGGGAGGGCTCGGTGATACGCAGTATTTT
. | TRBJ1-2 | TRBV28 | . | CASSLAGGTVYYGYTF | TGTGCCAGCAGTTTAGCGGGCGGGACGGTTTACTATGGCTACACCTTC
. | TRBJ2-2 | TRBV12-3/TRBV12-4 | TRBD1 | CASSPRWGQDPPGELFF | TGTGCCAGCAGTCCCCGGTGGGGACAGGATCCGCCCGGGGAGCTGTTTTTT
. | TRBJ2-5 | TRBV25-1 | TRBD2 | CASSTTTSAYQETQYF | TGTGCCAGCAGTACTACGACTAGCGCGTACCAAGAGACCCAGTACTTC
. | TRBJ2-6 | TRBV9 | . | CASSVAGNGANVLTF | TGTGCCAGCAGCGTAGCCGGGAATGGGGCCAACGTCCTGACTTTC
. | TRBJ2-5 | TRBV7-9 | . | CASLGQETQYF | TGTGCCAGCCTAGGCCAAGAGACCCAGTACTTC
once | TRBJ2-5 | TRBV5-1 | . | CASSSTWGQPSGTQYF | TGCGCCAGCAGCTCTACCTGGGGACAACCTAGTGGGACCCAGTACTTC
. | TRBJ2-3 | TRBV6-5 | TRBD2 | CASSYSTSGRTDTQYF | TGTGCCAGCAGTTACTCGACTAGCGGGAGAACAGATACGCAGTATTTT
. | TRBJ2-1 | TRBV29-1 | . | CSVTAGTQLLSYNEQFF | TGCAGCGTCACTGCCGGGACACAGCTTCTCTCCTACAATGAGCAGTTCTTC
once | TRBJ2-1 | TRBV29-1 | . | CSVEVWSRNEQFF | TGCAGCGTTGAAGTTTGGTCGAGGAATGAGCAGTTCTTC
once | TRBJ2-2 | TRBV6-6 | . | CASLLPGANTGELFF | TGTGCCAGCCTTCTCCCAGGGGCGAACACCGGGGAGCTGTTTTTT
. | TRBJ1-4 | TRBV4-1 | . | CASSQESPGRVGGANEKLFF | TGCGCCAGCAGCCAAGAATCCCCAGGGCGGGTTGGCGGAGCTAATGAAAAACTGTTTTTT
once | TRBJ2-2 | TRBV12-3/TRBV12-4 | . | CASSFGTTGELFF | TGTGCCAGCAGTTTCGGGACGACCGGGGAGCTGTTTTTT
. | TRBJ2-2 | TRBV20-1 | . | CSAVEGLGTGELFF | TGCAGTGCCGTGGAGGGGCTGGGGACCGGGGAGCTGTTTTTT
. | TRBJ2-1 | TRBV5-1 | . | CASSLADGNEQFF | TGCGCCAGCAGCTTGGCGGACGGCAATGAGCAGTTCTTC
. | TRBJ2-1 | TRBV28 | . | CASSLIGNNEQFF | TGTGCCAGCAGTTTGATCGGTAACAATGAGCAGTTCTTC
. | TRBJ2-7 | TRBV30 | . | CAWGPDHPQYF | TGTGCCTGGGGGCCCGACCACCCGCAGTACTTC
. | TRBJ1-4 | TRBV14 | . | CASSRQDMGEKLFF | TGTGCCAGCAGCCGACAGGATATGGGGGAAAAACTGTTTTTT
. | TRBJ2-3 | TRBV20-1 | . | CSAQAQTTDTQYF | TGCAGTGCACAGGCCCAGACCACAGATACGCAGTATTTT
. | TRBJ1-2 | TRBV14 | . | CASSSGVWNSVDFYGYTF | TGTGCCAGCAGCTCAGGGGTTTGGAACTCTGTGGATTTCTATGGCTACACCTTC
. | TRBJ1-6 | TRBV3-1 | TRBD1 | CASSPDRGSYNSPLHF | TGTGCCAGCAGCCCCGACAGGGGTTCATACAATTCACCCCTCCACTTT
. | TRBJ2-5 | TRBV25-1 | TRBD2 | CASSAPAGQETQYF | TGTGCCAGCAGTGCACCAGCGGGGCAAGAGACCCAGTACTTC
. | TRBJ1-3 | TRBV30 | . | CAWKGVGAGNTIYF | TGTGCCTGGAAGGGAGTGGGAGCGGGAAACACCATATATTTT
. | TRBJ1-2 | TRBV29-1 | . | CSVGSLRGYGYTF | TGCAGCGTGGGGAGCCTGCGGGGCTATGGCTACACCTTC